The present T cell receptor beta chain was sequenced within a study of technical replicates of blood from several donors. Germline V CDR1 and CDR2: MGHRA, YSYEKL. The CDR3 is made up of 16 amino acids. J was trimmed by 4 bases and V by 6 bases; bases with no gene match: 12. The assay was immunoSEQ multiplex PCR, and TCRdb's table has in-frame clones only and misses some. The table shows around 92,000 clones, with more than 90% occurring only once. The source is a human donor in good health. The chain links TRBV4-1 to TRBJ2-3; 8 nucleotides match TRBD2. Material for sequencing was T cells isolated from PBMCs. CDR3 loop: CASRTGRGGLSDTQYF. CDR3 sequence (DNA): TGCGCCAGCAGGACCGGGAGGGGGGGTTTATCAGATACGCAGTATTTT.